This entry describes one T cell receptor (beta chain). Its antigen remains unknown. Germline V lookup: CDR1 SEHNR, CDR2 FQNEAQ (reference sequence). The CDR3 runs to 18 residues. With 5 bases removed from V and 1 base from J, the gap between germline ends came to 24 bases. This entry is derived from a study of T cells in Graves' hyperthyroidism and ophthalmopathy. Notes on the study in general: Ophthalmopathy cases were set apart from stable hyperthyroidism by a 13 V-J model. Before onset, by a median of approximately 6.8 months, the model predicted ophthalmopathy. The blood repertoire included most of the expanded thyroid clonotypes above 0.001.

TCR beta CDR3 region amplification was performed from RNA transcripts. Initially, a first-round RT-PCR of the TCR CDR3 employed the HTBI primer set. MiXCR, run by TCRdb on the multiplex PCR reads, gives a single entry per CDR3 protein. The sample consists of roughly 660,000 distinct CDR3 sequences, 15% to 20% of them appearing once. This clonotype was sampled from a man aged 45-60 years with Graves' hyperthyroidism. The specimen was blood. V gene TRBV7-9 combines with J gene TRBJ2-7; maybe TRBD2 (5 bases). CDR3 nucleotide sequence: TGTGCCAGCAGCCCTTCCGACTACGGGTTATCCGGATCCTACGAGCAGTACTTC. It yields the protein CASSPSDYGLSGSYEQYF.